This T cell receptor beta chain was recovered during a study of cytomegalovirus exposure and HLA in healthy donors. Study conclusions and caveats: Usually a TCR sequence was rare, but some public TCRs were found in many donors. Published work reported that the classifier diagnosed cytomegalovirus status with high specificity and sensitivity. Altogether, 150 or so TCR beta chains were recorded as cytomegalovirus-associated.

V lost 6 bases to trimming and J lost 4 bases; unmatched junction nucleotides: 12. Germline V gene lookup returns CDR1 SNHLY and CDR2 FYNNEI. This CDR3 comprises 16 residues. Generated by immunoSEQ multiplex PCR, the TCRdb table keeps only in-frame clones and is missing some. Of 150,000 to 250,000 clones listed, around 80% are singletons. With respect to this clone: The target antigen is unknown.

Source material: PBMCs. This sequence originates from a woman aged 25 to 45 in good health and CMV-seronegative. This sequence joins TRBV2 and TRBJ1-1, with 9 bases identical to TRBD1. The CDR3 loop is CASRATQGALGTEAFF. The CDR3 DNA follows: TGTGCCAGCAGGGCTACACAGGGGGCGTTGGGCACTGAAGCTTTCTTT.